These T cell receptor beta chains were read from a single sample in a study of cytomegalovirus exposure and HLA in healthy donors. Data came from immunoSEQ multiplex PCR; TCRdb stores just in-frame clones and leaves some out. The table has 85,000 to 95,000 clones, 96% seen once. Sequenced material: PBMCs. These receptors all stem from a man younger than 30 in good health and CMV-seronegative. Both conserved end residues are part of each CDR3. A D gene is named only where the DNA matches it firmly. A clone size is listed for some rows: how often the clone was seen (once, few, many), or a class if it is expanded.

size	V	D	length	J	DNA	CDR3
once	TRBV6-5	TRBD1	12	TRBJ1-1	TGTGCCAGCAGTTATGGGACAGGGAGATCTTTCTTT	CASSYGTGRSFF
-	TRBV5-1	TRBD2	17	TRBJ2-2	TGCGCCAGCAGCTTGTTGTCTAGCGGGAGGGTCGCCGGGGAGCTGTTTTTT	CASSLLSSGRVAGELFF
-	TRBV9	TRBD2	15	TRBJ2-5	TGTGCCAGCAGCGCGTCTCTAGCGGGAGTTGAGACCCAGTACTTC	CASSASLAGVETQYF
-	TRBV6-6	-	13	TRBJ1-2	TGTGCCAGCAGTTATGGGCCCAAAACGAGCTACACCTTC	CASSYGPKTSYTF
-	TRBV27	-	15	TRBJ2-1	TGTGCCAGCAGGGGGGGACTCAGCTCCTACAATGAGCAGTTCTTC	CASRGGLSSYNEQFF
-	TRBV27	-	13	TRBJ2-1	TGTGCCAGCAGCCTTTATCCAGGCAATGAGCAGTTCTTC	CASSLYPGNEQFF
-	TRBV21-1	-	16	TRBJ2-5	TGTGCCAGCAGCGCGAAAGGGTTGGCGGGAGGGGAGACCCAGTACTTC	CASSAKGLAGGETQYF
-	TRBV27	TRBD2	17	TRBJ2-1	TGTGCCAGCAGTTCGAAATCCGGGACTATTATGGGCACTGAGCAGTTCTTC	CASSSKSGTIMGTEQFF
-	TRBV6-6	-	15	TRBJ1-2	TGTGCCAGCAGTTACTCACAGGGTCTGGTCTCCAGCTACACCTTC	CASSYSQGLVSSYTF
once	TRBV4-1	-	12	TRBJ2-5	TGCGCCAGCCGAGGACTATTTCAGACCCAGTACTTC	CASRGLFQTQYF
-	TRBV28	-	15	TRBJ1-2	TGTGCCAGCAGTTTAGGTTACAGTTACCTCTATGGCTACACCTTC	CASSLGYSYLYGYTF
-	TRBV9	TRBD2	15	TRBJ2-5	TGTGCCAGCAGCGTCGGCGGGAGGGCCGTGGAGACCCAGTACTTC	CASSVGGRAVETQYF
-	TRBV28	-	12	TRBJ1-2	TGTGCCAGCAGTGGAGGGGTTCGTGGCTACACCTTC	CASSGGVRGYTF
-	TRBV27	-	12	TRBJ1-1	TGTGCCAGCCTAGGGGGGGTCACTGAAGCTTTCTTT	CASLGGVTEAFF
-	TRBV4-1	-	19	TRBJ1-5	TGCGCCAGCAGCCACATATTAACTCGGACAGACCACCGGGGTCAGCCCCAGCATTTT	CASSHILTRTDHRGQPQHF
-	TRBV7-2	TRBD1	14	TRBJ1-2	TGTGCCAGCAGCTCGGACAGGGGGGTGAGGGGCTACACCTTC	CASSSDRGVRGYTF
-	TRBV19	-	13	TRBJ2-2	TGTGCCAGCCTTCGGGGAAGTACCGGGGAGCTGTTTTTT	CASLRGSTGELFF
once	TRBV27	-	15	TRBJ1-1	TGTGCCAGCAGCTACGGCGGGTGGGGGAACACTGAAGCTTTCTTT	CASSYGGWGNTEAFF
-	TRBV4-2	-	15	TRBJ1-3	TGTGCCAGCAGCCAAGATGTCATTTCTGGAAACACCATATATTTT	CASSQDVISGNTIYF
-	TRBV2	-	13	TRBJ2-3	TGTGCCAGCTTGACACTTTCCCTAGATACGCAGTATTTT	CASLTLSLDTQYF
-	TRBV9	-	16	TRBJ2-1	TGTGCCAGCAGCCCTCTACAGTTGGGCTCCTACAATGAGCAGTTCTTC	CASSPLQLGSYNEQFF
-	TRBV7-2	TRBD2	15	TRBJ2-1	TGTGCCAGCAGCGTGACTAGCGGACCCTACAATGAGCAGTTCTTC	CASSVTSGPYNEQFF